The 20 T cell receptor beta chains given below trace back to one sample, sequenced in a study of T-cell memory formation after mild COVID-19. One entry per CDR3 protein, called by TCRdb with MiXCR from the 5' RACE reads. The sample lists 470,000 or so distinct CDR3 sequences, over 15% occurring once. The sample was PBMCs or a T cell subset sorted from them (not recorded which). The receptors here all came from an adult woman who had mild COVID-19 (a few samples of this study predate the infection). Cell type and time point are not known.

This chain joins TRBV29-1 and TRBJ2-7, with D possibly matching TRBD2 (5 bases). The CDR3 is 13 amino acids. Looked up from germline, CDR1 is SQVTM and CDR2 is ANQGSEA. V was cut by 6 bases and J by 5 bases, with 17 bases left in between. This CDR3 reads CSVEGPGSNEQYF. The CDR3 nucleotides read TGCAGCGTCGAGGGTCCCGGTTCCAACGAGCAGTACTTC.

This clonotype was seen only a few times. This sequence joins TRBV15 and TRBJ1-4; maybe TRBD1 (6 bases). The V end was cut by 4 bases, the J end by 5 bases, with 11 bases between. The CDR3 loop spans 14 amino acids. Germline V gives CDR1 LNHNV, CDR2 YYDKDF (reference sequence). The CDR3 here is CATSMRGGNEKLFF. The DNA for the CDR3 is TGTGCCACCAGCATGAGGGGGGGAAATGAAAAACTGTTTTTT. Full variable domain (outside the CDR3, taken from reference TRBV15 and TRBJ1-4): DAMVIQNPRYQVTQFGKPVTLSCSQTLNHNVMYWYQQKSSQAPKLLFHYYDKDFNNEADTPDNFQSRRPNTSFCFLDIRSPGLGDTAMYLCATSMRGGNEKLFFGSGTQLSVL.

This clonotype has just a few counts. The CDR3 DNA reads as TGTGCCAGCAGCCTCCAGCGGGCCTACGAGCAGTACTTC. Translating gives CASSLQRAYEQYF. V gene TRBV7-8 combines with J gene TRBJ2-7, with TRBD2 as a possible D gene (6 bases). This CDR3 comprises 13 residues. V was clipped by 5 bases and J by 2 bases, with 10 bases between them. Germline loops: CDR1 SGHVS, CDR2 FQNEAQ.

The chain couples TRBV7-3 to TRBJ2-4; tentatively, D is TRBD1 (5 bases). Between the trimmed V and J ends, which lost 4 bases and 1 base, there was a span of 14 bases. Germline V gene sequence: CDR1 SGHTA, CDR2 FQGTGA. This CDR3 region has 16 residues. CDR3 region: CASSSRDFFAKNIQYF. The CDR3 DNA follows: TGTGCCAGCAGCTCCAGGGATTTCTTTGCCAAAAACATTCAGTACTTC. Full variable domain (missing parts from reference TRBV7-3 and TRBJ2-4): GAGVSQTPSNKVTEKGKYVELRCDPISGHTALYWYRQSLGQGPEFLIYFQGTGAADDSGLPNDRFFAVRPEGSVSTLKIQRTERGDSAVYLCASSSRDFFAKNIQYFGAGTRLSVL.

Turning to this clonotype: One junction end does not reproduce the germline sequence, and a read error may be involved. This chain joins TRBV4-2 and TRBJ1-5; 8 positions match TRBD1. Germline V gene data show CDR1 as LGHNA and CDR2 as YNFKEQ. This CDR3 is 17 amino acids long. The CDR3 DNA is TGTGCCAGCAGCCTCGACAGGGGACTTGGCACTAATCGGCCCCAGCATTTT. Protein product: CASSLDRGLGTNRPQHF.

The chain couples TRBV30 to TRBJ1-2; D uncertain. The CDR3 consists of 9 residues. Germline V CDR1 and CDR2: GTSNPN, SVGIG (reference sequence). V dropped 8 bases and J dropped 7 bases, with 8 bases sitting between them. The CDR3 nucleotides are TGTGCCGGTGGCGGTGGCTACACCTTC. Protein product: CAGGGGYTF.

The chain combines TRBV9 with TRBJ2-5; maybe TRBD1 (5 bases). The CDR3 has 18 amino acids. The ends were cut back, 4 bases at V and 2 bases at J, with 24 bases in the middle. Per germline, CDR1 SGDLS and CDR2 YYNGEE. CDR3 protein: CASSIDPHRTIGQETQYF. As DNA, the CDR3 is TGTGCCAGCAGCATTGATCCCCACAGGACGATCGGGCAAGAGACCCAGTACTTC.

The table lists this clonotype with a few counts. The rearrangement joins TRBV4-1 to TRBJ2-1; no firm D call. CDR1 is MGHRA and CDR2 is YSYEKL in the germline V gene. V was pared by 0 bases and J by 9 bases, with 6 bases between. The CDR3 consists of 12 residues. The CDR3 region is CASSQENGEQFF. CDR3 nucleotide sequence: TGCGCCAGCAGCCAAGAGAATGGTGAGCAGTTCTTC.

The chain has TRBV7-8 and TRBJ1-2; 8 nucleotides align to TRBD1. The CDR3 sequence is 15 residues long. V gave up 1 base and J gave up 4 bases; unmatched junction bases: 5. The germline V gene has CDR1 SGHVS and CDR2 FQNEAQ. Here the CDR3 DNA reads TGTGCCAGCAGCTTAGATCCAGGGACAGGCTATGGCTACACCTTC. It yields the protein CASSLDPGTGYGYTF.

This clonotype was detected only a few times. The chain couples TRBV30 to TRBJ2-7, with D possibly being TRBD1 (6 bases). This CDR3 region has 14 residues. V was cut by 3 bases and J by 0 bases, with 12 bases left in between. CDR1 GTSNPN and CDR2 SVGIG come from the germline V gene (reference sequence). The CDR3 DNA reads as TGTGCCTGGAGGGAATTACAGGGCTCCTACGAGCAGTACTTC. It translates to CAWRELQGSYEQYF.

The chain joins TRBV15 to TRBJ2-7; D not resolved. Trimming left V 1 base short and J 2 bases short, with 9 bases between. Per the germline V gene, CDR1 is LNHNV and CDR2 is YYDKDF (reference sequence). The CDR3 has 14 amino acids. CDR3 in amino acids: CATSRGFTTYEQYF. CDR3 bases: TGTGCCACCAGCAGAGGTTTTACGACCTACGAGCAGTACTTC. The full variable domain, in which reference TRBV15 and TRBJ2-7 provide the parts outside the CDR3, is DAMVIQNPRYQVTQFGKPVTLSCSQTLNHNVMYWYQQKSSQAPKLLFHYYDKDFNNEADTPDNFQSRRPNTSFCFLDIRSPGLGDTAMYLCATSRGFTTYEQYFGPGTRLTVT.

To note about this clonotype: Sequence at one end of the junction differs from germline and may be a read error. The J gene is TRBJ1-1, the V gene TRBV18, with 9 bases that match TRBD1. Per the germline V gene, CDR1 is KGHSH and CDR2 is LQKENI. The CDR3 spans 16 residues. The CDR3 sequence is CASSPAQTGGNTESFF. As DNA, the CDR3 is TGTGCCAGCTCCCCCGCGCAGACAGGGGGGAACACTGAATCTTTCTTT.

The DNA of the CDR3 is TGTGCCAGCAGCCTTCGCCCGGTTCAGAATCAGCCCCAGCATTTT. Protein product: CASSLRPVQNQPQHF. The rearrangement uses TRBV5-6 and TRBJ1-5, with D unclear. CDR3 length equals 15 residues. V lost 4 bases and J lost 4, with 15 bases in between. Germline V lookup: CDR1 SGHDT, CDR2 YYEEEE.

In its sample, this clonotype was seen a few times. One end of the junction fails to match germline, which may point to a read error. The chain combines TRBV3-1 with TRBJ2-2; D call uncertain. The CDR3 is made up of 13 amino acids. Germline V gene lookup returns CDR1 LGHDT and CDR2 YNNKEL (reference sequence). CDR3 in DNA: TGTTCCAGCAGCCAGACGATGGGCGGGGAGCTGTTTTTT. Translation: CSSSQTMGGELFF.

This clonotype was found a few times. In DNA, the CDR3 is TGTGCCAGCTCACCAGGGAAGGGGACCCAGTACTTC. It yields the protein CASSPGKGTQYF. V and J are TRBV25-1 and TRBJ2-5, with D possibly being TRBD1 (5 bases). The CDR3 is 12 residues long. Looked up from germline, CDR1 is MGHDK and CDR2 is SYGVNS. Trimming removed 8 bases at V and 7 bases at J, with 14 bases between.

The V and J genes are TRBV20-1 and TRBJ2-7; a possible D gene is TRBD1 (6 bases). In germline, CDR1 is DFQATT, CDR2 SNEGSKA (reference sequence). V was pared by 6 bases and J by 2 bases, with 14 bases between. This CDR3 region has 13 residues. The CDR3 bases are TGCAGTGCGCAACTTCAGGGGACCTACGAGCAGTACTTC. Protein product: CSAQLQGTYEQYF.

This clonotype has only a few counts. This chain connects TRBV12-3 or TRBV12-4 to TRBJ2-2; D gene unclear. The CDR3 has 13 residues. V was clipped by 6 bases and J by 4 bases, with 9 bases between them. The CDR3 nucleotides read TGTGCCAGCAGGCCTAGGAGCACCGGGGAGCTGTTTTTT. Encoded protein: CASRPRSTGELFF.

The genes are TRBV11-1 and TRBJ2-4; the match to TRBD1 covers 8 bases. Germline V lookup: CDR1 SGHAT, CDR2 FQDESV (reference sequence). This CDR3 comprises 18 residues. V gave up 4 bases and J gave up 1 base; unmatched junction bases: 12. CDR3 amino acids: CASSSDAGQGAAKNIQYF. CDR3 nucleotide sequence: TGTGCCAGCAGCTCCGATGCCGGGCAGGGGGCTGCCAAAAACATTCAGTACTTC.

The chain links TRBV6-5 to TRBJ2-7; TRBD1 agrees at 7 bases. This CDR3 comprises 16 residues. Germline V gives CDR1 MNHEY, CDR2 SVGAGI. The trim removed 6 bases at V and 0 bases at J, leaving 11 bases unmatched. The CDR3 coding sequence is TGTGCCAGCAGCGAAGCCGGGACAGACTCCTCCTACGAGCAGTACTTC. Amino acid sequence: CASSEAGTDSSYEQYF.

V gene TRBV2 combines with J gene TRBJ1-6; D may be TRBD1 (5 bases). The length of the CDR3 is 16 residues. V lost 4 bases to trimming and J lost 0 bases, with 10 bases between them. The germline V gene has CDR1 SNHLY and CDR2 FYNNEI. CDR3 sequence: CASSVTGGSYNSPLHF. The CDR3 DNA follows: TGTGCCAGCAGTGTTACAGGAGGCTCCTATAATTCACCCCTCCACTTT. Combining the CDR3 with reference TRBV2 and TRBJ1-6 gives the whole variable domain EPEVTQTPSHQVTQMGQEVILRCVPISNHLYFYWYRQILGQKVEFLVSFYNNEISEKSEIFDDQFSVERPDGSNFTLKIRSTKLEDSAMYFCASSVTGGSYNSPLHFGNGTRLTVT.